This T cell receptor beta chain was sequenced during a study of blood T cell repertoires in COVID-19. About the study: Samples came from the United States, Italy and Spain, spanning acute and convalescent COVID-19.

Among Cohort 3 donors, those recovered had two negative PCRs, clearance, or symptom resolution. The length of the CDR3 is 17 residues. With V trimmed by 2 bases and J by 3 bases, 5 bases remained unmatched. CDR1 and CDR2 (germline): LGHNA, YNFKEQ. The count of this clone is one. Authors' analysis steps: Reference gene primers were amplified, and this amplification served to estimate nucleated cell counts. Data came from immunoSEQ multiplex PCR; TCRdb stores just in-frame clones and leaves some out. V and J calls and clone size are those listed in that table; D and trimming were worked out from the DNA. The table lists roughly 450,000 clones, 80% to 95% of them singletons.

This chain links TRBV4-2 with TRBJ2-1; 12 bases fit TRBD2. The TCR was taken from a man aged 18 to 35 who had recovered from COVID-19. Sequencing was carried out using PBMCs or T cells enriched from blood (not recorded which). The CDR3 DNA sequence: TGTGCCAGCAGCCAACCTGGACTAGCGGGGTTCTACAATGAGCAGTTCTTC. This translates into CASSQPGLAGFYNEQFF.